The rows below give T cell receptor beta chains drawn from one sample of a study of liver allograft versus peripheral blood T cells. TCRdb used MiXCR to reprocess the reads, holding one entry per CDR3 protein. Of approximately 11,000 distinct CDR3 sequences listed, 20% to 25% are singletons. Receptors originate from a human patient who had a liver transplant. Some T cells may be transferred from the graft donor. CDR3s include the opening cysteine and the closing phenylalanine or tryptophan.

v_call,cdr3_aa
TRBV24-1,CATSDPTTRGLDEQFF
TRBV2,CASGPQGGFNQPQHF
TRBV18,CASSPRRVVDRTEAFF
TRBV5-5,CASSFDTNTEAFF
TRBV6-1,CASSEGGFNTEAFF
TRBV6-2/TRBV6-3,CVSTLGVLYSNQPQHF
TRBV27,CASSVNREGDTEAFF
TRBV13,CASSHGQGSFF
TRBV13,CASSLGFTNEKLFF
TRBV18,CASSPQSSFYEQYF
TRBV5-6,CASSLARQGNTEAFF
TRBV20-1,CSARDQGRGRTEAFF
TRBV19,CASSGNHEQFF
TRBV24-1,CATSDFPRGESNQPQHF
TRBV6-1,CASGRWGEKLFF
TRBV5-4,CASSPGPPYEQYF
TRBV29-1,CSVEDQRFYGYTF
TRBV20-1,CSARSTLNTEAFF
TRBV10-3,CAISESQGGPYEQYF
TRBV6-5,CASSKWDKPYEQYF
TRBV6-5,CASSYRGLKVGDEKLFF
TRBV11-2,CASSLTPDRAQPQHF
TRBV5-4,CASKGASYGYTF
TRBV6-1,CASNKQGTDYGYTF
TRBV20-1,CSASGRGTGIGQPQHF
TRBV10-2,CASSASGRVLSSYNEQFF
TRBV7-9,CASSLVLGNEAFF
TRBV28,CASGNYGYTF
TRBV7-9,CASSSSGYEQYF
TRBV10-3,CAISELTSSYEQYF
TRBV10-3,CAISGAAGERAYGYTF
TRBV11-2,CASSLEGRWGVALHF
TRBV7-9,CASSLRGGTEAFF
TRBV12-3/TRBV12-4,CASSFSTGLNYGYTF
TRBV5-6,CASSFMDRDNNEQFF
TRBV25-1,CATAATGSLTRVSGYTF
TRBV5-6,CASSLGMGHTEAFF
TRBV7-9,CASSNRRGHRERDTEAFF
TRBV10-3,CAISEPGLEQFF
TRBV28,CASSPKAGGNGYTF